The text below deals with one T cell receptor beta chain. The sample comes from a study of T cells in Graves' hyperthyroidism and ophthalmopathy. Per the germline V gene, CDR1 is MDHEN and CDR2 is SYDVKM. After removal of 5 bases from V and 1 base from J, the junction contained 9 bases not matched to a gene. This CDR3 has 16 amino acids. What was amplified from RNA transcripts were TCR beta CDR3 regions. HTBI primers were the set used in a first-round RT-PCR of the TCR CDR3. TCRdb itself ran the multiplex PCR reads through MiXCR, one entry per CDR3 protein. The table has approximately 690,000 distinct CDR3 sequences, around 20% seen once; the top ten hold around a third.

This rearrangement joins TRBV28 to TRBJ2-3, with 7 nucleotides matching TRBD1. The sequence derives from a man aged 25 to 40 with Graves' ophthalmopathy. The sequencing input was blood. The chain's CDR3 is CASSPETGIGTDTQYF. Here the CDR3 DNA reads TGTGCCAGCAGTCCGGAGACAGGGATCGGCACAGATACGCAGTATTTT.